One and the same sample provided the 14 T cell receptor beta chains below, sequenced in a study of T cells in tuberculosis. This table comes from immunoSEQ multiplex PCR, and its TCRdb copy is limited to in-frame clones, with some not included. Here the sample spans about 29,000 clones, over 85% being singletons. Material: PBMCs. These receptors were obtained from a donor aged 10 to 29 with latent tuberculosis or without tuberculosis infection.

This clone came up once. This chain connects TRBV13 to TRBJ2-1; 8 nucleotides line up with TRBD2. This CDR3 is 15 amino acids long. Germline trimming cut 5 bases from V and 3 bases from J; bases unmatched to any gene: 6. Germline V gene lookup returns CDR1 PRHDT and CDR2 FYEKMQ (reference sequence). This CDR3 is CASSLWTSLYNEQFF. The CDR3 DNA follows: TGTGCCAGCAGCCTATGGACTAGCCTCTACAATGAGCAGTTCTTC.

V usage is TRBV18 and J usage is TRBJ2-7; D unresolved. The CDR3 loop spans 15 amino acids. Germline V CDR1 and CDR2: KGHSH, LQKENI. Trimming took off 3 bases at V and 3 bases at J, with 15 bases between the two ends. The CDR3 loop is CASSPPSRQSYEQYF. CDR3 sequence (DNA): TGTGCCAGCTCACCCCCGTCTAGGCAGAGCTACGAGCAGTACTTC. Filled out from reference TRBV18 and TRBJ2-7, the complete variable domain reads NAGVMQNPRHLVRRRGQEARLRCSPMKGHSHVYWYRQLPEEGLKFMVYLQKENIIDESGMPKERFSAEFPKEGPSILRIQQVVRGDSAAYFCASSPPSRQSYEQYFGPGTRLTVT.

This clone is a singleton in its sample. Here the CDR3 reads CASGLRMGILRGYTF. CDR3 nucleotides: TGTGCTAGTGGTTTGAGGATGGGCATCCTTAGGGGCTACACCTTC. V and J are TRBV12-5 and TRBJ1-2; D gene unclear. Germline values: CDR1 LGHNT, CDR2 FRNRAP. CDR3 length equals 15 residues. Trimming removed 2 bases at V and 8 bases at J, with 18 bases between. The variable domain in full, completed from reference TRBV12-5 and TRBJ1-2, reads DARVTQTPRHKVTEMGQEVTMRCQPILGHNTVFWYRQTMMQGLELLAYFRNRAPLDDSGMPKDRFSAEMPDATLATLKIQPSEPRDSAVYFCASGLRMGILRGYTFGSGTRLTVV.

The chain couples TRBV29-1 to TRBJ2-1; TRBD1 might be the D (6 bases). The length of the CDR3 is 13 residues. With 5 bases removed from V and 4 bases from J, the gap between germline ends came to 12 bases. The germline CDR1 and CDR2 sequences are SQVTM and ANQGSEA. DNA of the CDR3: TGCAGCGTTTGGGGGCAGGGTTACAATGAGCAGTTCTTC. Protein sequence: CSVWGQGYNEQFF.

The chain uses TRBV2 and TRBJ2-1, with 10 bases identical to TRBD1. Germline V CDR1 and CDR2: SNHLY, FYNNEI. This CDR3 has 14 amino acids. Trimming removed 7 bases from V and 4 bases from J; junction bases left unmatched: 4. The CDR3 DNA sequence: TGTGCCAGCATGCCGGGACAGGGGTACAATGAGCAGTTCTTC. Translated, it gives CASMPGQGYNEQFF.

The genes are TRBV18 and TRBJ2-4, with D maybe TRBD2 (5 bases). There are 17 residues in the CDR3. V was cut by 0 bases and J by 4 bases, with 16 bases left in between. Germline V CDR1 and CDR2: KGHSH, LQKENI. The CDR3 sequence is CASSPPDSPVGKNIQYF. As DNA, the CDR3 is TGTGCCAGCTCACCACCGGACTCCCCAGTTGGGAAAAACATTCAGTACTTC.

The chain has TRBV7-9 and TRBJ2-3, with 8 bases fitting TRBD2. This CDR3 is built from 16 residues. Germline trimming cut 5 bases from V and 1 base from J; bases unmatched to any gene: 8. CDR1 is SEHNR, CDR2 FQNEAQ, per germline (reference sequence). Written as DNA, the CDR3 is TGTGCCAGCAGCCTCCGGGCGGGAGGTCGCACAGATACGCAGTATTTT. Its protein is CASSLRAGGRTDTQYF.

The CDR3 region is CASRGTAINYGYTF. The CDR3 nucleotides read TGTGCCAGCAGGGGGACAGCAATTAACTATGGCTACACCTTC. The rearrangement links TRBV7-9 to TRBJ1-2; 7 bases match TRBD1. The V gene end was trimmed by 6 bases and the J gene end by 1 base; junction bases not matched to a gene: 5. The CDR3 contains 14 residues. The germline CDR1 and CDR2 sequences are SEHNR and FQNEAQ (reference sequence).

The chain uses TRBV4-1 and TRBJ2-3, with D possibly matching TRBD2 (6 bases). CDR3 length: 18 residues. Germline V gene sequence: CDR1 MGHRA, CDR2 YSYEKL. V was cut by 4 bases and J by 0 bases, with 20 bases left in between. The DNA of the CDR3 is TGCGCCAGCAGCCCGTCCCGGGCCGGCGGGGCAAGCACAGATACGCAGTATTTT. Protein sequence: CASSPSRAGGASTDTQYF.

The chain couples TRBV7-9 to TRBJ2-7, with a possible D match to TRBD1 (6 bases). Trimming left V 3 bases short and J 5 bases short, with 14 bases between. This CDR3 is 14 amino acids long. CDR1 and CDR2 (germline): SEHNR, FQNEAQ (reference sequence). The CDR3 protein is CASSFQGFGNEQYF. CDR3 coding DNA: TGTGCCAGCAGCTTCCAGGGGTTTGGGAACGAGCAGTACTTC.

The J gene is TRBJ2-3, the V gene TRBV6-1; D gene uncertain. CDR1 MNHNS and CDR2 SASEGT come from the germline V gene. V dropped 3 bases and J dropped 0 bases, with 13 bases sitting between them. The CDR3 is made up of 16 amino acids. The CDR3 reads CASSETPVQSTDTQYF. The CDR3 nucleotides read TGTGCCAGCAGTGAGACACCTGTTCAAAGCACAGATACGCAGTATTTT.

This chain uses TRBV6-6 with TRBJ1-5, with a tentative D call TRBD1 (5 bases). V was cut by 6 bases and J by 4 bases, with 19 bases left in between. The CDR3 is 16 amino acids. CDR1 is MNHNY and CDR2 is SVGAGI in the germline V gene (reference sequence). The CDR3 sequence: CASREEYQGRNQPQHF. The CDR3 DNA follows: TGTGCCAGCAGAGAGGAGTATCAGGGTAGGAATCAGCCCCAGCATTTT.

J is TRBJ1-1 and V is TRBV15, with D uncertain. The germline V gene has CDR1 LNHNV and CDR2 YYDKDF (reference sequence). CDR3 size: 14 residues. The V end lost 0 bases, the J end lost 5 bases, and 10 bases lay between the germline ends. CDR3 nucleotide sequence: TGTGCCACCAGCAGAGATAGAGGGTGGACTGAAGCTTTCTTT. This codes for CATSRDRGWTEAFF.

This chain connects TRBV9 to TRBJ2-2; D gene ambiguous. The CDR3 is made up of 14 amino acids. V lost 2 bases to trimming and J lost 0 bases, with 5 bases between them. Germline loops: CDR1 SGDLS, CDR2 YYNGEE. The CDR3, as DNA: TGTGCCAGCAGCGTTGACACGAACACCGGGGAGCTGTTTTTT. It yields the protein CASSVDTNTGELFF.